The 29 T cell receptor beta chains below were found in one sample sequenced in a study of T cells in Graves' hyperthyroidism and ophthalmopathy. TCR beta CDR3 regions were amplified from RNA. The TCR CDR3 first-round RT-PCR relied on the HTBI primer set. TCRdb fed the multiplex PCR reads into MiXCR, producing one record per CDR3 protein. The sample has hundreds of thousands of distinct CDR3 sequences, approximately 14% seen once. Sequenced input: blood. These receptors came from a woman younger than 35 with Graves' hyperthyroidism.

V gene TRBV7-9 combines with J gene TRBJ2-3, with 10 nucleotides matching TRBD1. Germline loops: CDR1 SEHNR, CDR2 FQNEAQ (reference sequence). The V gene end was trimmed by 6 bases and the J gene end by 4 bases; junction bases not matched to a gene: 13. The CDR3 is made up of 17 amino acids. DNA for the CDR3: TGTGCCAGCAGTTGGAGTCTGACAGGGGGCTTTGCAGATACGCAGTATTTT. Its translation: CASSWSLTGGFADTQYF. Full variable domain (outside the CDR3, taken from reference TRBV7-9 and TRBJ2-3): DTGVSQNPRHKITKRGQNVTFRCDPISEHNRLYWYRQTLGQGPEFLTYFQNEAQLEKSRLLSDRFSAERPKGSFSTLEIQRTEQGDSAMYLCASSWSLTGGFADTQYFGPGTRLTVL.

This clonotype has more than one count but fewer than ten. The rearrangement links TRBV29-1 to TRBJ2-7; D is ambiguous. Germline CDR1 SQVTM, CDR2 ANQGSEA. Trimming removed 4 bases from V and 2 bases from J, with 24 bases in between. There are 17 residues in the CDR3. Here the CDR3 DNA reads TGCAGCGTTGTTTTCGGTCTTACCAGGCGAGACGCCTACGAGCAGTACTTC. Its translation is CSVVFGLTRRDAYEQYF.

This clonotype was detected only a few times. V is TRBV13 and J is TRBJ2-1; TRBD1 or TRBD2 may be the D gene (5 bases each). The CDR3 is 12 residues long. Between the trimmed V and J ends, which lost 5 bases and 10 bases, there was a span of 12 bases. Germline lookup yields CDR1 PRHDT and CDR2 FYEKMQ (reference sequence). CDR3 DNA: TGTGCCAGCAGCGACCGGGGCCCCGAGCAGTTCTTC. This sequence encodes CASSDRGPEQFF.

The V and J genes are TRBV10-3 and TRBJ2-7; the match to TRBD2 covers 9 bases. V shed 5 bases, J shed 4 bases, and the junction held 3 bases outside the gene matches. Germline V gene sequence: CDR1 ENHRY, CDR2 SYGVKD. CDR3 length equals 13 residues. CDR3 DNA sequence: TGTGCCATCAGTCTTAGCGGGAGTTACGAGCAGTACTTC. This sequence encodes CAISLSGSYEQYF.

This clonotype was seen ten or more times. V gene TRBV11-2 combines with J gene TRBJ2-5; D is undetermined. This CDR3 spans 13 amino acids. V was cut by 5 bases and J by 5 bases, with 12 bases left in between. Germline V gives CDR1 SGHAT, CDR2 FQNNGV. CDR3 DNA sequence: TGTGCCAGCAGCGATCTCCTGTCGGAGACCCAGTACTTC. Translating gives CASSDLLSETQYF.

This clonotype was detected only a few times. The V gene is TRBV11-2, the J gene TRBJ1-5; possibly TRBD1 for D (5 bases). This CDR3 has 14 amino acids. Germline values: CDR1 SGHAT, CDR2 FQNNGV. V shed 3 bases and J shed 8 bases, with 14 bases lying between them. CDR3 DNA: TGTGCCAGCAGCTTTGGACGGGGGATGGAGCCCCAGCATTTT. This gives the protein CASSFGRGMEPQHF.

The V and J genes are TRBV5-5 and TRBJ2-7; D may be TRBD1 (6 bases). With 1 base removed from V and 5 bases from J, the gap between germline ends came to 16 bases. In germline, CDR1 is SGHKS, CDR2 YYEKEE (reference sequence). This CDR3 region has 15 residues. DNA of the CDR3: TGTGCCAGCAGCTTGACCGGGACACCGAGGAACGAGCAGTACTTC. Its translation is CASSLTGTPRNEQYF.

There are many counts of this clonotype. The gene calls are TRBV10-3 and TRBJ2-1; TRBD2 aligns across 8 bases. From germline, CDR1 is ENHRY and CDR2 SYGVKD. The CDR3 extends over 15 amino acids. V trimming: 2 bases; J trimming: 4 bases; junction bases outside the gene matches: 4. This CDR3 is CAISEREGGYNEQFF. The CDR3 nucleotides are TGTGCCATCAGTGAGCGGGAGGGAGGATACAATGAGCAGTTCTTC.

The chain joins TRBV12-3 or TRBV12-4 to TRBJ2-1; D may match TRBD1 or TRBD2 (6 bases each). This CDR3 has 13 residues. The V end lost 2 bases, the J end lost 8 bases, and 10 bases lay between the germline ends. The CDR3 nucleotides read TGTGCCAGCAGTTTACTCCGGGGGCATGAGCAGTTCTTC. The encoded protein is CASSLLRGHEQFF.

Points on this clonotype: Given a much more abundant clone one base away, this may be a read error. The rearrangement joins TRBV18 to TRBJ2-5; TRBD2 aligns across 12 bases. CDR3 length: 15 residues. Germline V gives CDR1 KGHSH, CDR2 LQKENI. The CDR3 reads CAGSLTGLAGETQYF. CDR3 nucleotide sequence: TGTGCCGGCTCACTGACGGGACTAGCGGGAGAGACCCAGTACTTC.

In its sample, this clonotype was seen many times. This chain connects TRBV3-1 to TRBJ1-3, with D tentatively TRBD1 (6 bases). V was pared by 2 bases and J by 1 base, with 6 bases between. Per the germline V gene, CDR1 is LGHDT and CDR2 is YNNKEL (reference sequence). This CDR3 has 14 amino acids. The CDR3, as DNA: TGTGCCAGCAGCCAAACAGGGTCTGGAAACACCATATATTTT. This codes for CASSQTGSGNTIYF.

This clonotype came up a few times. The V and J genes are TRBV2 and TRBJ2-7; 7 bases map to TRBD1. Germline V gene data show CDR1 as SNHLY and CDR2 as FYNNEI. This CDR3 has 13 amino acids. The V and J ends lost 6 bases and 4 bases, in that order; junction bases with no gene match: 6. The CDR3 loop is CASRTTGAYEQYF. The DNA of the CDR3 is TGTGCCAGCAGGACCACAGGGGCTTACGAGCAGTACTTC.

This chain uses TRBV12-3 or TRBV12-4 with TRBJ2-3, with D uncertain. There are 13 residues in the CDR3. V shed 2 bases and J shed 7 bases, with 10 bases lying between them. CDR3 coding DNA: TGTGCCAGCAGTTTAATTGGGCCCTATACGCAGTATTTT. Protein sequence: CASSLIGPYTQYF.

Only a few counts were recorded for this clonotype. The gene calls are TRBV10-2 and TRBJ2-5, with 8 bases fitting TRBD2. Germline V gene lookup returns CDR1 WSHSY and CDR2 SAAADI. This CDR3 spans 18 amino acids. V was pared by 0 bases and J by 4 bases, with 13 bases of the junction left unmatched. CDR3 nucleotide sequence: TGCGCCAGCAGTGAGTCGTTGACAAGCGGGAGTAGTAGAGAGACCCAGTACTTC. Translated: CASSESLTSGSSRETQYF.

A few counts support this clonotype. At one end the junction does not follow the germline gene, possibly because of a read error. V gene TRBV7-8 combines with J gene TRBJ2-4, with 7 bases aligning to TRBD2. Per germline, CDR1 SGHVS and CDR2 FQNEAQ. The length of the CDR3 is 16 residues. CDR3 amino acids: CASSLVRAGSKNIQCF. CDR3 nucleotides: TGTGCCAGCAGCTTAGTTCGAGCGGGGTCCAAAAACATTCAGTGCTTC.

This clonotype was seen many times. The rearrangement links TRBV15 to TRBJ2-7; 8 positions agree with TRBD1. This CDR3 contains 15 residues. Germline V gene lookup returns CDR1 LNHNV and CDR2 YYDKDF (reference sequence). V shed 1 base, J shed 4 bases, and the junction held 6 bases outside the gene matches. The CDR3 DNA is TGTGCCACCAGCAGAGTTGGGGGACAGGAGTACGAGCAGTACTTC. The encoded protein is CATSRVGGQEYEQYF.

This clonotype has a count of ten or more. This chain joins TRBV18 and TRBJ2-1; the D is unclear. The CDR3 has 16 residues. With 0 bases removed from V and 2 bases from J, the gap between germline ends came to 11 bases. Germline lookup yields CDR1 KGHSH and CDR2 LQKENI. This CDR3 reads CASSPPGSLAYNEQFF. CDR3 in DNA: TGTGCCAGCTCACCACCCGGCAGCCTAGCCTACAATGAGCAGTTCTTC.

This clonotype was counted at least ten times. The J gene is TRBJ2-7, the V gene TRBV5-6, with 9 bases fitting TRBD2. The CDR3 runs 16 residues. Trimming at V came to 0 bases and at J to 6 bases, leaving 10 bases not matched to a gene. Per germline, CDR1 SGHDT and CDR2 YYEEEE. The DNA of the CDR3 is TGTGCCAGCAGCTTGGTGGGGCGGGAGGGTGTCGGCGAGCAGTACTTC. Amino acids: CASSLVGREGVGEQYF. Combining the CDR3 with reference TRBV5-6 and TRBJ2-7 gives the whole variable domain DAGVTQSPTHLIKTRGQQVTLRCSPKSGHDTVSWYQQALGQGPQFIFQYYEEEERQRGNFPDRFSGHQFPNYSSELNVNALLLGDSALYLCASSLVGREGVGEQYFGPGTRLTVT.

In this sample, this clonotype turned up many times. The V call is TRBV6-1, the J call TRBJ2-2, with TRBD1 matching 7 bases. There are 13 residues in the CDR3. Germline V gene lookup returns CDR1 MNHNS and CDR2 SASEGT. V dropped 8 bases and J dropped 3; count of bases not matched to a gene: 3. The CDR3: CASRDRDTGELFF. DNA of the CDR3: TGTGCCAGCCGGGACAGAGACACCGGGGAGCTGTTTTTT.

This clonotype came up many times. V gene TRBV4-3 combines with J gene TRBJ1-4; D might be TRBD1 (6 bases). Trimming removed 0 bases from V and 6 bases from J, with 20 bases in between. The CDR3 has 18 amino acids. Germline CDR1 LGHNA, CDR2 YSLEER. CDR3: CASSQDKAGARGDEKLFF. Here the CDR3 DNA reads TGCGCCAGCAGCCAAGACAAGGCAGGGGCCAGGGGCGATGAAAAACTGTTTTTT.

The sample holds many counts of this clonotype. The rearrangement uses TRBV7-9 and TRBJ2-3, with D perhaps TRBD2 (5 bases). V lost 0 bases, J lost 2 bases, and 18 bases lay in between. Germline V CDR1 and CDR2: SEHNR, FQNEAQ (reference sequence). The CDR3 runs 18 residues. For the CDR3, the DNA is TGTGCCAGCAGCTTAGCCCCGGACTCATTCGGGGTCACAGATACGCAGTATTTT. Amino acids: CASSLAPDSFGVTDTQYF.

Notes on this clonotype: This could be a read error, since a much larger clone is one nucleotide away. The chain recombines TRBV10-3 with TRBJ2-7; D gene ambiguous. Deletions cut 5 bases from V and 0 bases from J, with 8 bases between. In germline, CDR1 is ENHRY, CDR2 SYGVKD. The CDR3 has 13 amino acids. The CDR3 coding sequence is TGTGCCATCAGTTCGATATCCTCCTACGAGCAGTACTTC. Its protein is CAISSISSYEQYF.

This clonotype has more than one count but fewer than ten. This chain links TRBV5-1 with TRBJ1-1, with 9 positions matching TRBD1. CDR1 is SGHRS and CDR2 is YFSETQ in the germline V gene. The CDR3 has 14 amino acids. The V gene end was trimmed by 5 bases and the J gene end by 7 bases; junction bases not matched to a gene: 9. The CDR3 sequence: CASRLGGGQGEAFF. CDR3 DNA sequence: TGCGCCAGCAGGCTTGGGGGGGGACAGGGTGAAGCTTTCTTT.

This clonotype was recorded at least ten times. The chain combines TRBV7-9 with TRBJ2-7, with 12 bases that match TRBD2. V lost 3 bases to trimming and J lost 5 bases; unmatched junction nucleotides: 11. Per the germline V gene, CDR1 is SEHNR and CDR2 is FQNEAQ (reference sequence). The CDR3 has 17 amino acids. In nucleotides, the CDR3 is TGTGCCAGCAGCTTGGGCATTGTAAGGACTAGCGGGGACGAGCAGTACTTC. It translates to CASSLGIVRTSGDEQYF.

The rearrangement links TRBV19 to TRBJ2-1, with D maybe TRBD2 (5 bases). The germline V gene has CDR1 LNHDA and CDR2 SQIVND (reference sequence). Trimming took 5 bases from V and 9 from J, leaving 14 bases between them. This CDR3 region has 13 residues. This CDR3 reads CASSPYPSGEQFF. The CDR3 DNA sequence: TGTGCCAGTAGTCCATACCCGAGCGGTGAGCAGTTCTTC.

This clonotype was detected many times. The CDR3: CATQVGDRFEEQYF. The CDR3 DNA reads TGCGCCACGCAGGTGGGGGATCGATTCGAAGAGCAGTACTTC. This chain links TRBV5-1 with TRBJ2-7; D is perhaps TRBD1 or TRBD2 (5 bases each). Trimming took off 9 bases at V and 7 bases at J, with 23 bases between the two ends. This CDR3 is 14 amino acids long. CDR1 and CDR2 from the germline V gene are SGHRS and YFSETQ.

This clonotype has a handful of counts. The CDR3 reads CASSQGPNQPQHF. The CDR3 DNA sequence: TGTGCCAGCAGCCAAGGCCCCAATCAGCCCCAGCATTTT. The chain combines TRBV3-1 with TRBJ1-5, with D unresolved. Between the trimmed V and J ends, which lost 1 base and 3 bases, there was a span of 4 bases. CDR1 is LGHDT and CDR2 is YNNKEL in the germline V gene (reference sequence). The CDR3 has 13 amino acids.

This clonotype was detected ten times or more. The genes are TRBV20-1 and TRBJ1-1, with D unclear. V was cut by 4 bases and J by 11 bases, with 8 bases left in between. This CDR3 is 9 amino acids long. Per the germline V gene, CDR1 is DFQATT and CDR2 is SNEGSKA (reference sequence). The CDR3 reads CSANMGAFF. Written as DNA, the CDR3 is TGCAGTGCTAATATGGGGGCTTTCTTT.

Ten or more counts support this clonotype. In DNA, the CDR3 is TGCGCCAGCAGCCAAGAGAGGGGGGGCTTTGGGTACAATGAGCAGTTCTTC. This sequence encodes CASSQERGGFGYNEQFF. V and J are TRBV4-3 and TRBJ2-1, with a tentative D call TRBD2 (7 bases). V gave up 0 bases and J gave up 4 bases, with 16 bases separating them. The CDR3 runs 17 residues. Germline lookup yields CDR1 LGHNA and CDR2 YSLEER.